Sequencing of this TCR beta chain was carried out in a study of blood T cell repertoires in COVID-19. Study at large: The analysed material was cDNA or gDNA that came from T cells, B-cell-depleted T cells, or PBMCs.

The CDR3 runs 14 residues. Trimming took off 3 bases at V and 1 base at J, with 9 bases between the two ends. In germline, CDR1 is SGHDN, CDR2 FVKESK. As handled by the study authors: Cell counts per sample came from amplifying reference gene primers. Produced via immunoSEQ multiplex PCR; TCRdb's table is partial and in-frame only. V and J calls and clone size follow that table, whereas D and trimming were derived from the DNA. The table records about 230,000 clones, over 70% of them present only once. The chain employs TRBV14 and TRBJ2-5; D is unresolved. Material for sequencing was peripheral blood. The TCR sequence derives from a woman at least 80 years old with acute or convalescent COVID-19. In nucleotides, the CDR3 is TGTGCCAGCAGCCATCTCCCCCCCCAAGAGACCCAGTACTTC. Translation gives CASSHLPPQETQYF.